This TCR beta chain was sequenced in a study of cytomegalovirus exposure and HLA in healthy donors. This clone appeared a single time. Both 60 Vbeta primers and 13 Jbeta primers went into the PCR. Assay: immunoSEQ multiplex PCR; the TCRdb copy retains only in-frame clones and omits some. The sample holds 170,000 or so clones, about 80% seen once. Sequencing was done on a sample of PBMCs. The source is a woman in her sixties in good health and CMV-seropositive.

The DNA of the CDR3 is TGTGCCAGCAGTAAACTAGCGGGGGGGCCCGGGGAGCTGTTTTTT. Its protein is CASSKLAGGPGELFF. The chain uses TRBV28 and TRBJ2-2; the match to TRBD2 covers 13 bases. Germline V CDR1 and CDR2: MDHEN, SYDVKM. The CDR3 has 15 amino acids. V was pared by 5 bases and J by 6 bases, with 3 bases of the junction left unmatched.